One and the same sample provided the 26 T cell receptor beta chains below, sequenced in a study of T-cell reconstitution after alpha-beta-depleted transplantation in children. Construction of the TCRbeta library involved unique molecular identifiers. From the PCR reads, TCRdb called clonotypes with MiXCR, one entry per CDR3 protein. The data hold over 200,000 distinct CDR3 sequences, with around 9.6% observed a single time. This specimen was PBMCs from the stem cell graft donor, taken from the stem cell graft. The receptors come from a human donor who donated a stem cell graft to a child with acute lymphoblastic leukemia.

Worth noting for this clonotype: Likely a read error: the CDR3 ends without its conserved phenylalanine or tryptophan. The V gene is TRBV7-9, the J gene TRBJ1-3; no reliable D call. V was cut by 5 bases and J by 8 bases, with 10 bases left in between. The CDR3 spans 12 residues. Germline V gene lookup returns CDR1 SEHNR and CDR2 FQNEAQ (reference sequence). The CDR3 spells CASSPSLDTIYY. DNA of the CDR3: TGTGCCAGCAGCCCCTCCCTAGACACCATATATTAT.

The J gene is TRBJ1-1, the V gene TRBV13, with 9 bases lining up with TRBD1. Unmatched junction bases numbered 4, after V lost 2 bases and J lost 0 bases. CDR3 length: 16 residues. Germline V gene lookup returns CDR1 PRHDT and CDR2 FYEKMQ (reference sequence). The CDR3, as DNA: TGTGCCAGCAGCTTAACAGGGGGCGCTTTGAACACTGAAGCTTTCTTT. It translates to CASSLTGGALNTEAFF.

This clonotype was counted many times. The V call is TRBV20-1, the J call TRBJ2-3; TRBD2 matches 8 bases. Losses at the gene ends were 5 bases for V and 4 bases for J; bases not matched to a gene: 5. This CDR3 contains 13 residues. CDR1 is DFQATT, CDR2 SNEGSKA, per germline (reference sequence). The CDR3 nucleotides are TGCAGTGCTGTTATAGCGGGGCCAGATACGCAGTATTTT. Residues: CSAVIAGPDTQYF.

This chain uses TRBV5-4 with TRBJ2-7; possible D gene TRBD2, 6 bases. V lost 1 base and J 2 bases, leaving 13 bases between the germline ends. This CDR3 comprises 15 residues. The germline gives CDR1 SGHNT, CDR2 YYREEE (reference sequence). CDR3 region: CASSLIGGVTYEQYF. The CDR3 DNA is TGTGCCAGCAGCTTGATTGGCGGGGTTACCTACGAGCAGTACTTC.

This clonotype came up a few times. The rearrangement uses TRBV5-1 and TRBJ1-5, with 7 bases that match TRBD1. CDR3 length: 20 residues. Looked up from germline, CDR1 is SGHRS and CDR2 is YFSETQ. Losses at the gene ends were 4 bases for V and 6 bases for J; bases not matched to a gene: 25. CDR3 DNA sequence: TGCGCCAGCAGCCCCAATCCTGCGGACAGGCATCGTAGGTTGGGTCAGCCCCAGCATTTT. It specifies CASSPNPADRHRRLGQPQHF.

This chain uses TRBV27 with TRBJ1-4, with a tentative D call TRBD1 (6 bases). V lost 5 bases, J lost 5 bases, and 12 bases lay in between. Germline V lookup: CDR1 MNHEY, CDR2 SMNVEV (reference sequence). This CDR3 is built from 14 residues. The CDR3 nucleotides are TGTGCCAGCAGTCAGCGGGGGGCGAATGAAAAACTGTTTTTT. It is translated as CASSQRGANEKLFF.

Ten or more counts support this clonotype. The V and J genes are TRBV5-1 and TRBJ2-3; TRBD1 agrees at 8 bases. Germline values: CDR1 SGHRS, CDR2 YFSETQ. The CDR3 runs 15 residues. V lost 4 bases, J lost 5 bases, and 9 bases stayed unmatched. CDR3 nucleotides: TGCGCCAGCAGCCCCAAGGACAGGGTTGGAGATACGCAGTATTTT. Encoded protein: CASSPKDRVGDTQYF. Complete variable domain (other parts from reference TRBV5-1 and TRBJ2-3): KAGVTQTPRYLIKTRGQQVTLSCSPISGHRSVSWYQQTPGQGLQFLFEYFSETQRNKGNFPGRFSGRQFSNSRSEMNVSTLELGDSALYLCASSPKDRVGDTQYFGPGTRLTVL.

This chain uses TRBV7-9 with TRBJ1-4; D call uncertain. V lost 6 bases to trimming and J lost 3 bases, with 14 bases between them. Germline-derived CDR1 and CDR2 are SEHNR and FQNEAQ (reference sequence). CDR3 length: 15 amino acids. The CDR3 protein is CASSLTTQPNEKLFF. For the CDR3, the DNA is TGTGCCAGCAGTCTTACGACACAGCCTAATGAAAAACTGTTTTTT.

The chain employs TRBV7-9 and TRBJ1-1; 7 nucleotides agree with TRBD1. Germline V gene lookup returns CDR1 SEHNR and CDR2 FQNEAQ (reference sequence). The ends lost 7 bases at V and 4 bases at J; junction bases unmatched: 12. The CDR3 runs 15 residues. As DNA, the CDR3 is TGTGCCAGCACCGAGGCGACAGGGCCTCTCACTGAAGCTTTCTTT. It yields the protein CASTEATGPLTEAFF.

The chain couples TRBV7-6 to TRBJ1-2; maybe TRBD1 (6 bases). The length of the CDR3 is 14 residues. Deletions cut 5 bases from V and 3 bases from J, with 13 bases between. In germline, CDR1 is SGHVS, CDR2 FNYEAQ. As DNA, the CDR3 is TGTGCCAGCAGCAAAACCTCAGGGGACTATGGCTACACCTTC. Its protein is CASSKTSGDYGYTF. Full variable domain (missing parts from reference TRBV7-6 and TRBJ1-2): GAGVSQSPRYKVTKRGQDVALRCDPISGHVSLYWYRQALGQGPEFLTYFNYEAQQDKSGLPNDRFSAERPEGSISTLTIQRTEQRDSAMYRCASSKTSGDYGYTFGSGTRLTVV.

The CDR3 DNA follows: TGCAGTGCTAGTAGTAGGGGAACCTCCTACGAGCAGTACTTC. This gives the protein CSASSRGTSYEQYF. The chain has TRBV20-1 and TRBJ2-7, with D tentatively TRBD1 (5 bases). The germline gives CDR1 DFQATT, CDR2 SNEGSKA (reference sequence). There are 14 residues in the CDR3. Trimming took off 3 bases at V and 0 bases at J, with 12 bases between the two ends.

This clonotype was found many times. The chain is built from TRBV7-8 and TRBJ1-1, with D possibly being TRBD1 (5 bases). Germline V gene data show CDR1 as SGHVS and CDR2 as FQNEAQ. The CDR3 is 12 residues long. The ends were cut back, 4 bases at V and 8 bases at J, with 11 bases in the middle. In DNA form, the CDR3 reads TGTGCCAGCAGCTCCGTACAGGAAGAAGCTTTCTTT. It yields the protein CASSSVQEEAFF.

This chain joins TRBV6-6 and TRBJ2-1; D gene uncertain. The germline CDR1 and CDR2 sequences are MNHNY and SVGAGI (reference sequence). The CDR3 runs 12 residues. The germline V and J ends were trimmed by 2 bases and 8 bases, with 7 bases remaining between them. DNA of the CDR3: TGTGCCAGCAGTTACAGGCCATATGAGCAGTTCTTC. Translation gives CASSYRPYEQFF.

This rearrangement joins TRBV5-6 to TRBJ2-7; the D is unclear. Per germline, CDR1 SGHDT and CDR2 YYEEEE. This CDR3 has 12 amino acids. Trimming shortened V by 1 base and J by 4 bases, and 6 bases separated the two germline ends. The CDR3 DNA reads TGTGCCAGCAGCTTGCGGATATACGAGCAGTACTTC. Encoded protein: CASSLRIYEQYF.

This clonotype was counted many times. This chain joins TRBV24-1 and TRBJ2-1; 9 bases line up with TRBD2. With V trimmed by 3 bases and J by 0 bases, 2 bases remained unmatched. Germline-derived CDR1 and CDR2 are KGHDR and SFDVKD. The CDR3 has 16 amino acids. CDR3 DNA: TGTGCCACCAGTGATGCTAGCGGGGACTCCTACAATGAGCAGTTCTTC. Its translation is CATSDASGDSYNEQFF.

This rearrangement joins TRBV12-3 or TRBV12-4 to TRBJ2-1, with TRBD1 matching 7 bases. The ends lost 5 bases at V and 5 bases at J; junction bases unmatched: 3. The CDR3 covers 13 residues. In DNA, the CDR3 is TGTGCCAGCAGTATAGGGACAGACAATGAGCAGTTCTTC. Protein sequence: CASSIGTDNEQFF.

This clonotype appeared many times. An end of the junction does not agree with germline; a read error may underlie this. The chain carries TRBV6-1 and TRBJ1-2; D might be TRBD1 (5 bases). Germline V lookup: CDR1 MNHNS, CDR2 SASEGT. This CDR3 has 15 amino acids. As DNA, the CDR3 is TGTGCCAGCAGGGAAGGCCCTGACAGTTTCTATGGCTACACCTTC. Protein sequence: CASREGPDSFYGYTF.

This clonotype has ten or more counts. This rearrangement joins TRBV10-1 to TRBJ2-1; D not certain. Germline CDR1 and CDR2: WNHNN and SYGVQD (reference sequence). V was cut by 7 bases and J by 1 base, with 17 bases left in between. The CDR3 contains 16 residues. The CDR3 sequence is CASTEEGIPSYNEQFF. As DNA, the CDR3 is TGCGCCAGCACCGAGGAAGGGATCCCTTCCTACAATGAGCAGTTCTTC.

This clonotype has just a few counts. V is TRBV12-3 or TRBV12-4 and J is TRBJ2-5; TRBD1 aligns across 8 bases. V was clipped by 8 bases and J by 6 bases; unmatched bases: 8. This CDR3 comprises 13 residues. The CDR3 nucleotides are TGTGCCAGCGACGATGACAGGGGACAGACCCAGTACTTC. As protein: CASDDDRGQTQYF.

This clonotype was seen repeatedly, ten times or more. The chain uses TRBV5-6 and TRBJ2-7; TRBD2 is a possible D gene (5 bases). Germline values: CDR1 SGHDT, CDR2 YYEEEE. Trimming removed 2 bases at V and 0 bases at J, with 15 bases between. The CDR3 runs 16 residues. Here the CDR3 DNA reads TGTGCCAGCAGCTTTCGGGGAGTTTCTTCCTCCTACGAGCAGTACTTC. Residues: CASSFRGVSSSYEQYF.

This clonotype has a handful of counts. The rearrangement joins TRBV6-2 or TRBV6-3 to TRBJ2-5; D assignment may be TRBD1 or TRBD2 (8 bases each). Germline loops: CDR1 MNHEY, CDR2 SVGEGT. This CDR3 is built from 22 residues. Trimming stripped 2 bases from V and 4 bases from J, with 35 bases between. In DNA, the CDR3 is TGTGCCAGCAGTTACCGAGGACCGGACAGGGCGGAGATCGCGGGGGGCCTAGAGACCCAGTACTTC. Translated: CASSYRGPDRAEIAGGLETQYF.

A remark on this clonotype: Possible read error: a much larger clone is one base away. The chain employs TRBV6-5 and TRBJ1-1, with D possibly matching TRBD1 (6 bases). Germline values: CDR1 MNHEY, CDR2 SVGAGI. Deletions cut 2 bases from V and 1 base from J, with 8 bases between. The CDR3 consists of 14 residues. The CDR3 coding sequence is TGTGCCAGCAGTTACCTGGGACAGAACACTGAAGCTTTCTTT. This translates into CASSYLGQNTEAFF.

This clonotype was picked up many times. The chain carries TRBV6-2 or TRBV6-3 and TRBJ1-3, with no clear D. Trimming took off 0 bases at V and 13 bases at J, with 13 bases between the two ends. Germline V CDR1 and CDR2: MNHEY, SVGEGT. The CDR3 length is 13 residues. Here the CDR3 reads CASSYSSVRRIYF. In DNA form, the CDR3 reads TGTGCCAGCAGTTACTCGAGCGTCCGGCGTATATATTTT.

The rearrangement joins TRBV7-9 to TRBJ2-5; no reliable D call. Trimming removed 1 base from V and 4 bases from J, with 7 bases in between. The CDR3 is 13 residues long. CDR1 is SEHNR, CDR2 FQNEAQ, per germline (reference sequence). The CDR3 spells CASSLERVETQYF. In DNA form, the CDR3 reads TGTGCCAGCAGCTTAGAGCGTGTAGAGACCCAGTACTTC.

In its sample, this clonotype was seen many times. This chain joins TRBV7-9 and TRBJ1-2; 10 positions match TRBD1. Unmatched junction bases numbered 8, after V lost 5 bases and J lost 11 bases. The CDR3 is 13 amino acids. Germline assignment: CDR1 SEHNR and CDR2 FQNEAQ (reference sequence). CDR3 DNA: TGTGCCAGCAGCCGACAGGGGGCGGAGGGTTACACCTTC. Its translation is CASSRQGAEGYTF. Complete variable domain (other parts from reference TRBV7-9 and TRBJ1-2): DTGVSQNPRHKITKRGQNVTFRCDPISEHNRLYWYRQTLGQGPEFLTYFQNEAQLEKSRLLSDRFSAERPKGSFSTLEIQRTEQGDSAMYLCASSRQGAEGYTFGSGTRLTVV.

This clonotype was picked up a small number of times. The V gene is TRBV7-9, the J gene TRBJ2-7; D remains unclear. The V end lost 4 bases, the J end lost 7 bases, and 11 bases lay between the germline ends. The length of the CDR3 is 12 residues. Per the germline V gene, CDR1 is SEHNR and CDR2 is FQNEAQ (reference sequence). CDR3 DNA sequence: TGTGCCAGCAGCTATAAGAGCTGGGAGCAGTACTTC. This translates into CASSYKSWEQYF.